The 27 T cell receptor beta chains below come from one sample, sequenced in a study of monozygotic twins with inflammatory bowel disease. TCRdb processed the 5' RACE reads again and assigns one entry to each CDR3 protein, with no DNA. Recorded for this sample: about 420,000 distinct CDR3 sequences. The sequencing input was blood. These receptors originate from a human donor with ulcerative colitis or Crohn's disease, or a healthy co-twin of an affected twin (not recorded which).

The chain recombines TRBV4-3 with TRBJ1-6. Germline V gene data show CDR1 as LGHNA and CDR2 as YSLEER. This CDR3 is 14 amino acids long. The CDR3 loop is CASSPGLHNSPLHF.

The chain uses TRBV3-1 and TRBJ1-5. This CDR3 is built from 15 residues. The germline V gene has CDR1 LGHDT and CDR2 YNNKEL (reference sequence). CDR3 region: CASSLGVSSNQPQHF.

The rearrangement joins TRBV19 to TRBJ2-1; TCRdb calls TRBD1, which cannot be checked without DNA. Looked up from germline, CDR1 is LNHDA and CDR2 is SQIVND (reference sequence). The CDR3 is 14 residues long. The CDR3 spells CASSMGGSYNEQFF.

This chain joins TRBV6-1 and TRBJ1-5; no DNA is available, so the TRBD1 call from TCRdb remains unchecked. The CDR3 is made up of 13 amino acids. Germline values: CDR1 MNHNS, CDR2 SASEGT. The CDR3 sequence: CASSKTGDQPQHF.

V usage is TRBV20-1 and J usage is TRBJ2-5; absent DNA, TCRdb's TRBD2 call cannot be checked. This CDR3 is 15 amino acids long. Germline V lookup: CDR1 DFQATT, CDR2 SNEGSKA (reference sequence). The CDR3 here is CSALTGSGPQETQYF.

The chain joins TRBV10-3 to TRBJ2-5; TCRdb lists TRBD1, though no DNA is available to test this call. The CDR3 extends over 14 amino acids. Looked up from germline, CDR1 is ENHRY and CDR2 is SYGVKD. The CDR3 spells CAIRKDRSQETQYF.

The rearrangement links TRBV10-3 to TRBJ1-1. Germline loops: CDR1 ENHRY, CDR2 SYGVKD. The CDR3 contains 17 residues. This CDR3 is CAISFAGQRGSQTEAFF.

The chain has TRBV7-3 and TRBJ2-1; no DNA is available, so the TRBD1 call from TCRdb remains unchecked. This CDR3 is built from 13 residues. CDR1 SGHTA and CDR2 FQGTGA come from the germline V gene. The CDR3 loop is CASSLSGNNEQFF.

The chain's CDR3 is CASSLDRRGPNTGELFF. The chain joins TRBV27 to TRBJ2-2; without DNA, the TCRdb call of TRBD1 cannot be checked. The CDR3 is 17 amino acids. Germline V gene sequence: CDR1 MNHEY, CDR2 SMNVEV (reference sequence).

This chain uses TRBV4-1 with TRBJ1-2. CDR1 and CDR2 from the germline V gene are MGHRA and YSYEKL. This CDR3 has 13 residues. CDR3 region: CASSQGGYHGYTF.

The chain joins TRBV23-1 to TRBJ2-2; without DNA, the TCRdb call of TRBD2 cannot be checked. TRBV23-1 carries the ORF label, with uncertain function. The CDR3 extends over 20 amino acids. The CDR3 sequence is CASSPRTSGGEFANTGELFF.

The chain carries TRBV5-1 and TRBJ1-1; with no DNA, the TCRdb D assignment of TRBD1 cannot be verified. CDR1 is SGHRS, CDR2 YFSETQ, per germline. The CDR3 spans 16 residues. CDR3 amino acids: CASSWTGHGENTEAFF.

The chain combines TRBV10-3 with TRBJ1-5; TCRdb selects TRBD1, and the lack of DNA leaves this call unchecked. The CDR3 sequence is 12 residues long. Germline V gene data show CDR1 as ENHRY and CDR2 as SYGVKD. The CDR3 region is CAIGGGNQPQHF.

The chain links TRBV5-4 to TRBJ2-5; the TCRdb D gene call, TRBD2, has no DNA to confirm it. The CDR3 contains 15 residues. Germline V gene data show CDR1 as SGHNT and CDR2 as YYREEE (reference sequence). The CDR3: CASSFNSPSRETQYF.

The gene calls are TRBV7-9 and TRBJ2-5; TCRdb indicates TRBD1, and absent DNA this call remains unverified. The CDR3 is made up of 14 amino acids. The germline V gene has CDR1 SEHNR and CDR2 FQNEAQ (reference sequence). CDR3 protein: CASSFGGLQETQYF. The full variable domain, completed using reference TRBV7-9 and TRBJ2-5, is DTGVSQNPRHKITKRGQNVTFRCDPISEHNRLYWYRQTLGQGPEFLTYFQNEAQLEKSRLLSDRFSAERPKGSFSTLEIQRTEQGDSAMYLCASSFGGLQETQYFGPGTRLLVL.

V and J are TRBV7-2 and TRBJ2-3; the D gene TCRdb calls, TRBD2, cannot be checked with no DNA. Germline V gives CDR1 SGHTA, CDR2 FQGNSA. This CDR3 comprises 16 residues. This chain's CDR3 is CASNRGGSVSTDTQYF.

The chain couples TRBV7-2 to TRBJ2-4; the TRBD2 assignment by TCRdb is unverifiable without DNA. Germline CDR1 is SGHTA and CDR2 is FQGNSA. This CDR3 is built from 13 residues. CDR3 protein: CASSLPTSRVQYF.

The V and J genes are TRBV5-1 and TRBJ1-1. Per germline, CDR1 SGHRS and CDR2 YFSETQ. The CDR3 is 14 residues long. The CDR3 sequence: CASSSTDGATEAFF.

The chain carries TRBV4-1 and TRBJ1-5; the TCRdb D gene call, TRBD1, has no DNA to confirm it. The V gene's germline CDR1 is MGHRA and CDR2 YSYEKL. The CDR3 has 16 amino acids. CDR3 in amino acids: CASSSQTGLLGQPQHF.

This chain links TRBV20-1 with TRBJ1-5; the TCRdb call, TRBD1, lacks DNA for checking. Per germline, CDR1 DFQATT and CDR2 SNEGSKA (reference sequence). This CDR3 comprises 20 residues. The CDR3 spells CSARSPAAGDVLSSNQPQHF.

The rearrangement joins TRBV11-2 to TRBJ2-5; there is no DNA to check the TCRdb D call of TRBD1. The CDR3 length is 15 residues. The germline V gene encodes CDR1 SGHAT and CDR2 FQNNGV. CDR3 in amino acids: CASSIGTGRQETQYF.

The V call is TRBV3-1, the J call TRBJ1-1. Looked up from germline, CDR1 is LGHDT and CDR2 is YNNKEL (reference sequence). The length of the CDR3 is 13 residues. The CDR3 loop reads CASSQEPSQQAFF.

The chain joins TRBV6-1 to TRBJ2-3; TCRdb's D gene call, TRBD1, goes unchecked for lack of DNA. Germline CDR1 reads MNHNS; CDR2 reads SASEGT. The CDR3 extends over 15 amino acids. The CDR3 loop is CASSEGGGVTDTQYF.

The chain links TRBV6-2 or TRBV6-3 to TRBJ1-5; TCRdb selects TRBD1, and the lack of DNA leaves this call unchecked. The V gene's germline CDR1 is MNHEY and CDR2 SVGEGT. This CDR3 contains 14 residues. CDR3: CASSYSQWDQPQHF.

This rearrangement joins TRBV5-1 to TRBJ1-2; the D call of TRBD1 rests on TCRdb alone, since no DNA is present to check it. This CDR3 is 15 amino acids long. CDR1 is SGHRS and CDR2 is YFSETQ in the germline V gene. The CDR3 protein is CASSFQEGGNYGYTF.

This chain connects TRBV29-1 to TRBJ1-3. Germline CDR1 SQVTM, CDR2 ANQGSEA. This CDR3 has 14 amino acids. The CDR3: CSVVVGLSGNTIYF.

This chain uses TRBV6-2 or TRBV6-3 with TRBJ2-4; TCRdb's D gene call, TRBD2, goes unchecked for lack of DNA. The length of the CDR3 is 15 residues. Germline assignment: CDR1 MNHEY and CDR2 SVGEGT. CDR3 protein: CASSLAGSSKNIQYF.